The rows below give T cell receptor beta chains drawn from one sample of a study of blood T cell repertoires in COVID-19. The repertoire was sequenced with immunoSEQ multiplex PCR; TCRdb's copy has only in-frame clones and lacks some. The sample has roughly 340,000 clones; under 95% are singletons. The sequenced sample consisted of peripheral blood. All receptors come from a woman under 30 who had recovered from COVID-19. The CDR3 runs from the conserved cysteine through the conserved F or W. The order of the fields is clone size, J gene, V gene, D gene, CDR3 DNA, CDR3 protein. A D gene is named only where the DNA matches it firmly. Where a row states a size, it is once, few, many or the class of an expanded clone; other rows omit it.

abundance: once
j_gene: TRBJ2-5
v_gene: TRBV11-3
d_gene: NA
CDR3nt: TGTGCCAGCAGCTTTAGAGAAGAGACCCAGTACTTC
CDR3aa: CASSFREETQYF

abundance: once
j_gene: TRBJ1-2
v_gene: TRBV7-2
d_gene: NA
CDR3nt: TGTGCCAGCAGCTTAGCCCGCCGGTCAAATGGCTACACCTTC
CDR3aa: CASSLARRSNGYTF

abundance: NA
j_gene: TRBJ1-3
v_gene: TRBV3-1/TRBV3-2
d_gene: NA
CDR3nt: TGTGCCAGCAGCCAGTCGGCTGGAAACACCATATATTTT
CDR3aa: CASSQSAGNTIYF

abundance: NA
j_gene: TRBJ2-2
v_gene: TRBV11-3
d_gene: TRBD2
CDR3nt: TGTGCCAGCAGCTTAGTACTAGCGGGAGGTCCCGGGGAGCTGTTTTTT
CDR3aa: CASSLVLAGGPGELFF

abundance: NA
j_gene: TRBJ1-4
v_gene: TRBV24-1
d_gene: NA
CDR3nt: TGTGCCACGCGGGGGGCATTCTCGGATGAAAAACTGTTTTTT
CDR3aa: CATRGAFSDEKLFF

abundance: NA
j_gene: TRBJ2-1
v_gene: TRBV7-2
d_gene: TRBD2
CDR3nt: TGTGCCAGCAGTTACCTGGGACTAGCGGGAGCGAATGAGCAGTTCTTC
CDR3aa: CASSYLGLAGANEQFF

abundance: NA
j_gene: TRBJ1-4
v_gene: TRBV29-1
d_gene: TRBD1
CDR3nt: TGCAGCGTTCGACAGGGTGAGGGCGAAAAACTGTTTTTT
CDR3aa: CSVRQGEGEKLFF

abundance: NA
j_gene: TRBJ2-3
v_gene: TRBV6-2/TRBV6-3
d_gene: TRBD1
CDR3nt: TGTGCCAGCAGCACCGCAGGGGGTGGCGGCCGCACAGATACGCAGTATTTT
CDR3aa: CASSTAGGGGRTDTQYF

abundance: NA
j_gene: TRBJ1-6
v_gene: TRBV6-5
d_gene: TRBD1
CDR3nt: TGTGCCAGCAGTTACGTGCGGCAGGGGGTATCTTCACCCCTCCACTTT
CDR3aa: CASSYVRQGVSSPLHF

abundance: NA
j_gene: TRBJ2-3
v_gene: TRBV4-3
d_gene: NA
CDR3nt: TGCGCCAGCAGCCAAGCTAGGGGTGCTAGCACAGATACGCAGTATTTT
CDR3aa: CASSQARGASTDTQYF

abundance: once
j_gene: TRBJ2-3
v_gene: TRBV7-2
d_gene: NA
CDR3nt: TGTGCCAGCAGCCAGGGAGATACGCAGTATTTT
CDR3aa: CASSQGDTQYF

abundance: NA
j_gene: TRBJ1-4
v_gene: TRBV18
d_gene: NA
CDR3nt: TGTGCCAGCTCACCCCCCGACAGTACTGAAAAACTGTTTTTT
CDR3aa: CASSPPDSTEKLFF

abundance: NA
j_gene: TRBJ2-5
v_gene: TRBV7-2
d_gene: TRBD2
CDR3nt: TGTGCCAGCAGCCGGGACTATGAAGAGACCCAGTACTTC
CDR3aa: CASSRDYEETQYF

abundance: NA
j_gene: TRBJ1-1
v_gene: TRBV19
d_gene: TRBD1
CDR3nt: TGTGCCAGTAGTAGAGGGACAGGGACTAACACTGAAGCTTTCTTT
CDR3aa: CASSRGTGTNTEAFF

abundance: once
j_gene: TRBJ1-3
v_gene: TRBV19
d_gene: NA
CDR3nt: TGTGCCAGTAGCTACAGGAGTAGCTCTGGAAACACCATATATTTT
CDR3aa: CASSYRSSSGNTIYF

abundance: NA
j_gene: TRBJ1-1
v_gene: TRBV20-1
d_gene: TRBD1
CDR3nt: TGCAGTGCTATCGGACAGGGGAAAGCTTTCTTT
CDR3aa: CSAIGQGKAFF

abundance: NA
j_gene: TRBJ1-6
v_gene: TRBV5-1
d_gene: NA
CDR3nt: TGCGCCAGCAGCTTGGCCGGGCGGGGGTACGGTTCACCCCTCCACTTT
CDR3aa: CASSLAGRGYGSPLHF

abundance: NA
j_gene: TRBJ2-3
v_gene: TRBV18
d_gene: NA
CDR3nt: TGTGCCAGCTCACCACCGGGGCAGAGCACAGATACGCAGTATTTT
CDR3aa: CASSPPGQSTDTQYF

abundance: NA
j_gene: TRBJ2-2
v_gene: TRBV19
d_gene: TRBD2
CDR3nt: TGTGCCAGTAGTCTTCTAGCGGGAGATATCACCGGGGAGCTGTTTTTT
CDR3aa: CASSLLAGDITGELFF

abundance: NA
j_gene: TRBJ2-3
v_gene: TRBV7-2
d_gene: TRBD2
CDR3nt: TGTGCCAGCAGCTTAAGGGCGGGAGTTAGTCCAGATACGCAGTATTTT
CDR3aa: CASSLRAGVSPDTQYF

abundance: NA
j_gene: TRBJ2-3
v_gene: TRBV6-6
d_gene: NA
CDR3nt: TGTGCCAGCGGCCGGGACTCCCGGATCACAGATACGCAGTATTTT
CDR3aa: CASGRDSRITDTQYF

abundance: NA
j_gene: TRBJ1-5
v_gene: TRBV15
d_gene: TRBD1
CDR3nt: TGTGCCACGGACAGGGGTGGTGGCAATCAGCCCCAGCATTTT
CDR3aa: CATDRGGGNQPQHF

abundance: NA
j_gene: TRBJ1-1
v_gene: TRBV19
d_gene: TRBD1
CDR3nt: TGTGCCAGTAGAGGACAGGGGGCGGACACTGAAGCTTTCTTT
CDR3aa: CASRGQGADTEAFF

abundance: NA
j_gene: TRBJ1-1
v_gene: TRBV29-1
d_gene: TRBD1
CDR3nt: TGCAGCGTGGCCTACAGGGGTACGGACACTGAAGCTTTCTTT
CDR3aa: CSVAYRGTDTEAFF

abundance: NA
j_gene: TRBJ1-2
v_gene: TRBV6-1
d_gene: NA
CDR3nt: TGTGCCAGCAGTGAAAGGACTAACTGGGGCTACACCTTC
CDR3aa: CASSERTNWGYTF

abundance: NA
j_gene: TRBJ2-1
v_gene: TRBV3-1/TRBV3-2
d_gene: NA
CDR3nt: TGTGCCAGCAGCTTAGAATCAGGAGGGCCCTCGGATGAGCAGTTCTTC
CDR3aa: CASSLESGGPSDEQFF

abundance: NA
j_gene: TRBJ2-2
v_gene: TRBV6-2/TRBV6-3
d_gene: TRBD2
CDR3nt: TGTGCCAGCAGTTACTCGATTCCTAGCGGGAGCTGGTACACCGGGGAGCTGTTTTTT
CDR3aa: CASSYSIPSGSWYTGELFF

abundance: NA
j_gene: TRBJ1-2
v_gene: TRBV15
d_gene: NA
CDR3nt: TGTGCCACCAGCAGGACAACAGGGTCCTATGGCTACACCTTC
CDR3aa: CATSRTTGSYGYTF

abundance: NA
j_gene: TRBJ1-5
v_gene: TRBV20-1
d_gene: NA
CDR3nt: TGCAGTGCTAGTGGCCTGGGAGGAGATAGCAATCAGCCCCAGCATTTT
CDR3aa: CSASGLGGDSNQPQHF

abundance: NA
j_gene: TRBJ2-3
v_gene: TRBV24-1
d_gene: NA
CDR3nt: TGTGCCACCAGTAGGGACATATACACAGATACGCAGTATTTT
CDR3aa: CATSRDIYTDTQYF

abundance: NA
j_gene: TRBJ2-1
v_gene: TRBV3-1/TRBV3-2
d_gene: TRBD2
CDR3nt: TGTGCCAGCAGCGCCCGTCTAGCGGGAGGGGGTCCTAGGAATGAGCAGTTCTTC
CDR3aa: CASSARLAGGGPRNEQFF

abundance: NA
j_gene: TRBJ2-5
v_gene: TRBV7-2
d_gene: TRBD2
CDR3nt: TGTGCCAGCAGCTACAGACTAGCGGGACCTTACCAAGAGACCCAGTACTTC
CDR3aa: CASSYRLAGPYQETQYF

abundance: once
j_gene: TRBJ1-1
v_gene: TRBV11-3
d_gene: NA
CDR3nt: TGTGCCAGCAGCTATATGAACACTGAAGCTTTCTTT
CDR3aa: CASSYMNTEAFF

abundance: NA
j_gene: TRBJ2-6
v_gene: TRBV10-3
d_gene: NA
CDR3nt: TGTGCCATCAATAACGGGGCAGGGGTGTCCGGGGCCAACGTCCTGACTTTC
CDR3aa: CAINNGAGVSGANVLTF

abundance: NA
j_gene: TRBJ2-5
v_gene: TRBV20-1
d_gene: NA
CDR3nt: TGCAGTGCTAGAGATCCCCGGGGGGCGTACTTC
CDR3aa: CSARDPRGAYF

abundance: once
j_gene: TRBJ2-1
v_gene: TRBV27
d_gene: TRBD2
CDR3nt: TGTGCCAGCAGCTGGACTAGCGCGGAGAATGAGCAGTTCTTC
CDR3aa: CASSWTSAENEQFF

abundance: NA
j_gene: TRBJ1-2
v_gene: TRBV9
d_gene: NA
CDR3nt: TGTGCCAGCAGCGGCACTGAGCACGGCTACACCTTC
CDR3aa: CASSGTEHGYTF

abundance: few
j_gene: TRBJ1-2
v_gene: TRBV6-2/TRBV6-3
d_gene: TRBD1
CDR3nt: TGTGCCAGCAGTTACTCGGGACAGGGGGCGCATGGCTACACCTTC
CDR3aa: CASSYSGQGAHGYTF

abundance: NA
j_gene: TRBJ1-2
v_gene: TRBV24-1
d_gene: TRBD1
CDR3nt: TGTGCCACCAGTGACCCCGGACAGGGGGCGCGGGGCTACACCTTC
CDR3aa: CATSDPGQGARGYTF

abundance: few
j_gene: TRBJ2-2
v_gene: TRBV3-1/TRBV3-2
d_gene: TRBD1
CDR3nt: TGTGCCAGCAGCGACGAACCGGGACAGGGTTACACCGGGGAGCTGTTTTTT
CDR3aa: CASSDEPGQGYTGELFF

abundance: NA
j_gene: TRBJ1-2
v_gene: TRBV24-1
d_gene: TRBD1
CDR3nt: TGTGCCACCAGTGATCGAAACAGGGGACTCTTTGGCTACACCTTC
CDR3aa: CATSDRNRGLFGYTF

abundance: NA
j_gene: TRBJ1-1
v_gene: TRBV11-3
d_gene: NA
CDR3nt: TGTGCCAGCAGCTTAGATGGGCGAACTGAAGCTTTCTTT
CDR3aa: CASSLDGRTEAFF

abundance: NA
j_gene: TRBJ1-5
v_gene: TRBV9
d_gene: TRBD1
CDR3nt: TGTGCCAGCAGCCTCGACAGGGATAGATCAGCCCAGCATTTT
CDR3aa: CASSLDRDRSAQHF

abundance: once
j_gene: TRBJ2-5
v_gene: TRBV5-1
d_gene: TRBD2
CDR3nt: TGCGCCAGCAGCCTCGGACTAGCGGGAGTTCGAGAGACCCAGTACTTC
CDR3aa: CASSLGLAGVRETQYF

abundance: NA
j_gene: TRBJ2-1
v_gene: TRBV10-1
d_gene: TRBD2
CDR3nt: TGCGCCAGCAGTGAACCGGGAGGCAATGAGCAGTTCTTC
CDR3aa: CASSEPGGNEQFF

abundance: NA
j_gene: TRBJ2-1
v_gene: TRBV5-4
d_gene: TRBD2
CDR3nt: TGTGCCAGCAGCTTGGGGACTAGCGGGAACTACAATGAGCAGTTCTTC
CDR3aa: CASSLGTSGNYNEQFF

abundance: NA
j_gene: TRBJ1-1
v_gene: TRBV5-1
d_gene: NA
CDR3nt: TGCGCCAGTAAGCCCGCGGGGGAGAACACTGAAGCTTTCTTT
CDR3aa: CASKPAGENTEAFF

abundance: NA
j_gene: TRBJ1-4
v_gene: TRBV11-2
d_gene: TRBD1
CDR3nt: TGTGCCAGCAGCTTCGGACAGGGGGTTGAAAAACTGTTTTTT
CDR3aa: CASSFGQGVEKLFF

abundance: NA
j_gene: TRBJ1-2
v_gene: TRBV6-5
d_gene: NA
CDR3nt: TGTGCCACCCGGAGGGACTATGGCTACACCTTC
CDR3aa: CATRRDYGYTF

abundance: NA
j_gene: TRBJ1-2
v_gene: TRBV28
d_gene: NA
CDR3nt: TGTGCCAGCAGGCCCGGAGGTTCGGGGGACTATGGCTACACCTTC
CDR3aa: CASRPGGSGDYGYTF

abundance: NA
j_gene: TRBJ1-1
v_gene: TRBV21-1
d_gene: NA
CDR3nt: TGTGCCAGCAGCCCGAGGCTGCTCAGGGCCACGAACACTGAAGCTTTCTTT
CDR3aa: CASSPRLLRATNTEAFF

abundance: NA
j_gene: TRBJ2-5
v_gene: TRBV30
d_gene: NA
CDR3nt: TGTGCCTGGAGTGTGACTTTTAGGGAGACCCAGTACTTC
CDR3aa: CAWSVTFRETQYF